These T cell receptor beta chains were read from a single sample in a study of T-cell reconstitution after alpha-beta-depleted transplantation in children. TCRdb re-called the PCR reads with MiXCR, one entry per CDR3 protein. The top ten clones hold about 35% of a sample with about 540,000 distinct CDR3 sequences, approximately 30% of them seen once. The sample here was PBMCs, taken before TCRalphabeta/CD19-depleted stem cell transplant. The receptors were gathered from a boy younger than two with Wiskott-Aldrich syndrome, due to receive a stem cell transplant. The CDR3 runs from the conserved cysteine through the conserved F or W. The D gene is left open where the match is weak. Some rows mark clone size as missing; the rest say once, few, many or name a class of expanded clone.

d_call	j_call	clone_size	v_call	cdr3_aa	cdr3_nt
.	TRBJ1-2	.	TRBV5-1	CASSLPDNYGYTF	TGCGCCAGCAGCTTGCCGGATAACTATGGCTACACCTTC
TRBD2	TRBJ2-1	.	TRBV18	CASSPTSDNEQFF	TGTGCCAGCTCGCCGACTAGCGACAATGAGCAGTTCTTC
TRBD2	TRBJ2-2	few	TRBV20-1	CSASSGRGTGELFF	TGCAGTGCTAGTAGCGGGCGGGGCACCGGGGAGCTGTTTTTT
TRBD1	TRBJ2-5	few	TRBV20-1	CSAPRTGQETQYF	TGCAGTGCTCCGCGGACAGGGCAAGAGACCCAGTACTTC
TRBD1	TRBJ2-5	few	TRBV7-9	CASTRTGKETQYF	TGTGCCAGCACTCGGACAGGGAAAGAGACCCAGTACTTC
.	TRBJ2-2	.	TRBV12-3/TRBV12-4	CASRDWNTGELFF	TGTGCCAGCAGGGACTGGAACACCGGGGAGCTGTTTTTT
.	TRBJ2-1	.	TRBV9	CASSVRTTSYNEQFF	TGTGCCAGCAGCGTAAGGACTACCTCCTACAATGAGCAGTTCTTC
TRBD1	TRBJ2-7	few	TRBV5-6	CASSGTGRNYEQYF	TGTGCCAGCAGCGGGACAGGGAGAAACTACGAGCAGTACTTC
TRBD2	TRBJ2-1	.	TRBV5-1	CASSLPSGFYNEQFF	TGCGCCAGCAGCTTGCCTAGCGGGTTTTACAATGAGCAGTTCTTC
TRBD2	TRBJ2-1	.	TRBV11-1	CASSLGFWTSGRANEQFF	TGTGCCAGCAGCTTAGGGTTTTGGACTAGCGGGAGGGCCAATGAGCAGTTCTTC
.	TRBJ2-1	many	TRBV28	CASTNTGISYNEQFF	TGTGCCAGCACAAATACAGGGATCTCCTACAATGAGCAGTTCTTC
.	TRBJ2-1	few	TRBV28	CASSLPSLNEQFF	TGTGCCAGCAGTTTGCCCTCCTTAAATGAGCAGTTCTTC
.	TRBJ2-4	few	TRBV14	CASSQVGRGRDIQYF	TGTGCCAGCAGCCAAGTTGGCCGGGGACGGGACATTCAGTACTTC
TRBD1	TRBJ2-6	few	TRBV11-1	CASSLGQGHHSGANVLTF	TGTGCCAGCAGCTTAGGACAGGGACATCACTCTGGGGCCAACGTCCTGACTTTC
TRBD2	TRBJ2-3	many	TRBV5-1	CASSLLAGGTDTQYF	TGCGCCAGCAGCTTGCTAGCGGGAGGGACAGATACGCAGTATTTT
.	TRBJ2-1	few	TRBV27	CASSFPGLGLQFF	TGTGCCAGCAGCTTCCCAGGTTTAGGGTTACAGTTCTTC
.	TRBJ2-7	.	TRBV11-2	CASSLAGDTSYEQYF	TGTGCCAGCAGCTTAGCCGGCGACACCTCCTACGAGCAGTACTTC
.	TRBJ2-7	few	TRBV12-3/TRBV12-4	CASRPKQGYEQYF	TGTGCCAGCAGGCCGAAACAGGGCTACGAGCAGTACTTC
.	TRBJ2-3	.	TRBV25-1	CASSILSTDTQYF	TGTGCCAGCAGTATCCTGTCCACAGATACGCAGTATTTT
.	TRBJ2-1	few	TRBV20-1	CSASAAGTVREQFF	TGCAGTGCTAGTGCTGCGGGAACGGTGCGTGAGCAGTTCTTC
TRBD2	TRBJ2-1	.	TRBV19	CASSIGASGPKRNEQFF	TGTGCCAGTAGTATTGGGGCTAGCGGCCCGAAGCGAAATGAGCAGTTCTTC
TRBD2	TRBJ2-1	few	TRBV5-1	CASSDGTSGRVNEQFF	TGCGCCAGCAGCGATGGGACTAGCGGGAGGGTCAATGAGCAGTTCTTC
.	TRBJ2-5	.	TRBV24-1	CATSDHSQETQYF	TGTGCCACCAGTGACCACAGTCAAGAGACCCAGTACTTC
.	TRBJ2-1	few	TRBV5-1	CASSWDSRDYEQFF	TGCGCCAGCAGTTGGGACTCGAGAGATTATGAGCAGTTCTTC
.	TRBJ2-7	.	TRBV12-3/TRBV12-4	CASTLWGHEQYF	TGTGCCAGCACCCTTTGGGGCCACGAGCAGTACTTC
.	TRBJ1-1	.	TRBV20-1	CCARVRAWGSLNTEAFF	TGCTGTGCTAGGGTCCGGGCGTGGGGCTCCCTGAACACTGAAGCTTTCTTT
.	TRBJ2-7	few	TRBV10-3	CAISESTQGSGAVEQYF	TGTGCCATCAGTGAGTCGACTCAGGGTAGCGGCGCGGTCGAGCAGTACTTC
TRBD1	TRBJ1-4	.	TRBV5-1	CASSLGTGEAEKLFF	TGCGCCAGCAGCTTGGGGACAGGGGAAGCTGAAAAACTGTTTTTT
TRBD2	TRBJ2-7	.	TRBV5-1	CASSLGTSSYYEQYF	TGCGCCAGCAGCCTGGGGACTAGCAGCTACTACGAGCAGTACTTC
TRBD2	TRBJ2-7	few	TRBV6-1	CASFGTSGTYEQYF	TGTGCCAGCTTTGGGACTAGCGGGACCTACGAGCAGTACTTC
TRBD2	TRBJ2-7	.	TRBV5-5	CASSPRGSSGSAYEQYF	TGTGCCAGCAGCCCGCGAGGTTCTAGCGGGAGTGCCTACGAGCAGTACTTC
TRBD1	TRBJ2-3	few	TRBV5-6	CASSSAAGGRTDTQYF	TGTGCCAGCAGCTCAGCCGCAGGGGGAAGAACAGATACGCAGTATTTT
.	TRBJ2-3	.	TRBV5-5	CASSLTGTRAGDTQYF	TGTGCCAGCAGCCTTACGGGGACTCGAGCAGGCGATACGCAGTATTTT
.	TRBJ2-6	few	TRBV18	CASSHDSSGANVLTF	TGTGCCAGCTCACATGACAGCTCTGGGGCCAACGTCCTGACTTTC
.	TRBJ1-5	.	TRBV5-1	CASSTAGGNQPQHF	TGCGCCAGCAGCACCGCAGGTGGGAATCAGCCCCAGCATTTT
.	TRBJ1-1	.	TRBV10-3	CAISVETPNTEAFF	TGTGCCATCAGTGTCGAGACACCGAACACTGAAGCTTTCTTT
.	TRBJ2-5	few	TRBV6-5	CASSYSGGVRETQYF	TGTGCCAGCAGTTACTCAGGAGGGGTTCGGGAGACCCAGTACTTC
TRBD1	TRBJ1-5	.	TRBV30	CAWRASPGTVGNQPQHF	TGTGCCTGGAGAGCCTCCCCTGGGACAGTTGGCAATCAGCCCCAGCATTTT
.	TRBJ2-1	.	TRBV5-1	CASSLALVFGYEQFF	TGCGCCAGCAGCTTGGCCCTGGTATTTGGGTATGAGCAGTTCTTC
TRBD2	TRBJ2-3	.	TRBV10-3	CAISDPSGTDTQYF	TGTGCCATCAGCGATCCTAGCGGGACAGATACGCAGTATTTT
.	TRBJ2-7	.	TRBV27	CASRGSADLRKWEQYF	TGTGCCAGCAGAGGGTCCGCAGATCTTCGTAAGTGGGAGCAGTACTTC
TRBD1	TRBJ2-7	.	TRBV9	CASSVFGQGYEQYF	TGTGCCAGCAGCGTGTTCGGACAGGGATACGAGCAGTACTTC
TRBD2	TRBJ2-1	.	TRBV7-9	CASTASGRFFNEQFF	TGTGCCAGCACCGCTAGCGGGAGGTTTTTCAATGAGCAGTTCTTC
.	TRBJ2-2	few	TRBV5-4	CASSLGGGADTGELFF	TGTGCCAGCAGCTTGGGGGGGGGCGCAGACACCGGGGAGCTGTTTTTT
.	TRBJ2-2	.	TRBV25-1	CASTPGQGLTGELFF	TGTGCCAGCACCCCAGGGCAGGGACTCACCGGGGAGCTGTTTTTT
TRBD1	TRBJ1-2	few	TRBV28	CASEQGLGGYTF	TGTGCCAGCGAACAGGGGCTCGGTGGCTACACCTTC
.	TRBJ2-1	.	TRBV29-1	CSPSQLRFF	TGCAGCCCATCCCAGCTCCGGTTCTTC
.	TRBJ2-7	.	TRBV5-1	CDSYEQYF	TGCGACTCCTACGAGCAGTACTTC
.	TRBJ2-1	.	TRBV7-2	CASSLRRAHSYNEQFF	TGTGCCAGCAGCTTACGCCGGGCCCACTCCTACAATGAGCAGTTCTTC
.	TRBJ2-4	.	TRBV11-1	CASSPRDNQNIQYF	TGTGCCAGCAGCCCCCGGGACAACCAAAACATTCAGTACTTC
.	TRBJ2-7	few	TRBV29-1	CSVEQGSNEQYF	TGCAGCGTCGAGCAGGGATCCAACGAGCAGTACTTC
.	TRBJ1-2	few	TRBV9	CASSVAGRNYGYTF	TGTGCCAGCAGCGTAGCAGGAAGGAACTATGGCTACACCTTC
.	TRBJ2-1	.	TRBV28	CASSPKKPTALSYNEQFF	TGTGCCAGCAGTCCGAAGAAACCGACAGCACTATCCTACAATGAGCAGTTCTTC
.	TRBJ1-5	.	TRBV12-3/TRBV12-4	CASSRQNSNQPQHF	TGTGCCAGCAGCCGACAAAATAGCAATCAGCCCCAGCATTTT
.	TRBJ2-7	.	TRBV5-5	CASSYSFDNYEQYF	TGTGCCAGCAGCTACTCCTTCGACAACTACGAGCAGTACTTC